A single sample gave rise to the 22 T cell receptor beta chains below, sequenced in a study of T cells in tumors after PD-1 blockade. Here immunoSEQ multiplex PCR was the method, and the copy in TCRdb shows in-frame clones only, minus some. This repertoire shows about 10,000 clones, 67% found once; its top ten account for around 14%. Specimen: tumor tissue, collected after anti-PD-1 treatment. Receptors were obtained from a human donor with basal cell carcinoma.

This clone is classed as medium-sized. The rearrangement links TRBV28 to TRBJ1-1; TRBD1 might be the D (5 bases). The V gene lost 6 bases and the J gene lost 2 bases, with 16 bases spanning the gap. CDR1 and CDR2 (germline): MDHEN, SYDVKM. This CDR3 region has 15 residues. Written as DNA, the CDR3 is TGTGCCAGCAGCCTCCGACAGACGGGAAACACTGAAGCTTTCTTT. Translating gives CASSLRQTGNTEAFF.

V gene TRBV28 combines with J gene TRBJ1-1; D call uncertain. Germline-derived CDR1 and CDR2 are MDHEN and SYDVKM. V was cut by 5 bases and J by 1 base, with 2 bases left in between. This CDR3 contains 11 residues. CDR3 sequence: CASSGNTEAFF. In DNA, the CDR3 is TGTGCCAGCAGTGGGAACACTGAAGCTTTCTTT.

This sequence joins TRBV7-8 and TRBJ2-7, with 15 bases aligning to TRBD2. Germline CDR1 and CDR2: SGHVS and FQNEAQ. CDR3 length equals 17 residues. V was pared by 3 bases and J by 1 base, with 4 bases of the junction left unmatched. CDR3 region: CASSLSGLAGGSYEQYF. CDR3 nucleotides: TGTGCCAGCAGCTTGAGCGGACTAGCGGGAGGGTCCTACGAGCAGTACTTC.

The chain has TRBV12-1 and TRBJ2-3; TRBD2, as called in the table, went unchecked against the DNA. TRBV12-1 is recorded as a pseudogene. The CDR3 has 13 amino acids. The CDR3 DNA sequence: TGTGCCAGCAACCCCGGCGGCGCAGATACGCAGTATTTT. This translates into CASNPGGADTQYF.

This clone was counted once. The V call is TRBV7-9, the J call TRBJ1-1, with a possible D match to TRBD1 (5 bases). Trimming stripped 5 bases from V and 4 bases from J, with 8 bases between. This CDR3 comprises 12 residues. Germline CDR1 is SEHNR and CDR2 is FQNEAQ (reference sequence). CDR3 in DNA: TGTGCCAGCAGCCTTACAGGCACTGAAGCTTTCTTT. This encodes CASSLTGTEAFF.

This clone is large by share. The V call is TRBV6-2 or TRBV6-3, the J call TRBJ2-7; no clear D. The CDR3 covers 13 residues. Germline CDR1 reads MNHEY; CDR2 reads SVGEGT. The V and J ends lost 2 bases and 2 bases respectively, with 7 bases between them. CDR3 in DNA: TGTGCCAGCAGTTACGCGTTAACCTACGAGCAGTACTTC. Translation gives CASSYALTYEQYF.

The chain uses TRBV14 and TRBJ2-2, with 8 bases that match TRBD2. The CDR3 length is 15 residues. V shed 6 bases and J 4 bases; nucleotides not matched to a gene: 7. Per germline, CDR1 SGHDN and CDR2 FVKESK. The CDR3 sequence is CASSLGLAGTGELFF. CDR3 nucleotides: TGTGCCAGCAGTCTAGGACTAGCAGGCACCGGGGAGCTGTTTTTT.

The rearrangement links TRBV27 to TRBJ2-7, with 8 bases aligning to TRBD1. CDR1 and CDR2 from the germline V gene are MNHEY and SMNVEV (reference sequence). V shed 5 bases and J 6 bases; nucleotides not matched to a gene: 15. This CDR3 spans 16 amino acids. CDR3 protein: CASSPPGGQGRSEQYF. The CDR3, as DNA: TGTGCCAGCAGTCCTCCCGGAGGACAGGGTCGTTCCGAGCAGTACTTC.

This chain joins TRBV29-1 and TRBJ2-1, with D tentatively TRBD2 (6 bases). CDR3 length: 11 amino acids. Germline-derived CDR1 and CDR2 are SQVTM and ANQGSEA. V was trimmed by 4 bases and J by 8 bases, leaving 9 bases between them. The CDR3 region has the DNA TGCAGCGTTGTCAGGGACTATGAGCAGTTCTTC. Translating it yields CSVVRDYEQFF.

The chain uses TRBV19 and TRBJ2-5, with D unresolved. V lost 6 bases, J lost 2 bases, and 16 bases lay in between. Germline V gives CDR1 LNHDA, CDR2 SQIVND (reference sequence). The CDR3 sequence is 15 residues long. This CDR3 reads CASSQAFSGQETQYF. The CDR3 bases are TGTGCCAGTAGCCAAGCCTTTTCAGGACAAGAGACCCAGTACTTC.

The chain links TRBV11-3 to TRBJ2-1, with TRBD2 as a possible D gene (6 bases). Germline V lookup: CDR1 SGHNT, CDR2 YENEEA. V was cut by 5 bases and J by 7 bases, with 18 bases left in between. The CDR3 is 15 residues long. CDR3 loop: CASSLFSGDLNEQFF. The CDR3 nucleotides read TGTGCCAGCAGCCTCTTTAGCGGAGATCTGAATGAGCAGTTCTTC.

This clone was seen a single time. The rearrangement links TRBV18 to TRBJ1-5; TRBD1 aligns across 8 bases. The CDR3 contains 14 residues. The junction had 1 base not matched to a gene; V was cut back by 2 bases and J by 4 bases. Germline loops: CDR1 KGHSH, CDR2 LQKENI. The CDR3 region has the DNA TGTGCCAGCTCACCAGGACAGGGTAATCAGCCCCAGCATTTT. It is translated as CASSPGQGNQPQHF.

The CDR3 here is CASSVGPHYEQYF. The CDR3, as DNA: TGTGCCAGCAGCGTTGGGCCGCACTACGAGCAGTACTTC. This chain uses TRBV9 with TRBJ2-7; D uncertain. The germline V gene has CDR1 SGDLS and CDR2 YYNGEE. V was trimmed by 2 bases and J by 3 bases, leaving 9 bases between them. The CDR3 sequence is 13 residues long.

This clone has only a few counts. V usage is TRBV6-6 and J usage is TRBJ2-7, with D maybe TRBD1 (5 bases). The germline CDR1 and CDR2 sequences are MNHNY and SVGAGI (reference sequence). This CDR3 spans 15 amino acids. Trimming stripped 0 bases from V and 3 bases from J, with 12 bases between. Here the CDR3 reads CASSYSYPRDYEQYF. CDR3 DNA: TGTGCCAGCAGTTACTCGTATCCCAGGGACTACGAGCAGTACTTC.

The V gene is TRBV2, the J gene TRBJ1-1; the match to TRBD1 covers 7 bases. With V trimmed by 4 bases and J by 0 bases, 14 bases remained unmatched. CDR3 size: 18 residues. Germline CDR1 is SNHLY and CDR2 is FYNNEI. For the CDR3, the DNA is TGTGCCAGCAGTGTCCTACCGGGACAGCGAAATATGAACACTGAAGCTTTCTTT. Protein: CASSVLPGQRNMNTEAFF.

The chain recombines TRBV28 with TRBJ2-7; TRBD1 matches at 10 bases. The CDR3 spans 15 residues. Germline lookup yields CDR1 MDHEN and CDR2 SYDVKM. The J segment lost 2 bases and the V segment lost 6 bases, leaving 7 bases of the junction unmatched. The CDR3 sequence: CASRSAGTGAYEQYF. The CDR3 nucleotides read TGTGCCAGCAGAAGCGCCGGGACAGGGGCCTACGAGCAGTACTTC.

This chain uses TRBV5-1 with TRBJ1-5; 9 nucleotides agree with TRBD1. With 6 bases clipped from V and 5 bases from J, the junction kept 6 bases outside the gene matches. CDR1 is SGHRS and CDR2 is YFSETQ in the germline V gene. This CDR3 spans 14 amino acids. CDR3 sequence (DNA): TGCGCCAGCAAACAGGGGGCTGATGATCAGCCCCAGCATTTT. This gives the protein CASKQGADDQPQHF. Based on the CDR3 plus reference TRBV5-1 and TRBJ1-5, the full variable domain is KAGVTQTPRYLIKTRGQQVTLSCSPISGHRSVSWYQQTPGQGLQFLFEYFSETQRNKGNFPGRFSGRQFSNSRSEMNVSTLELGDSALYLCASKQGADDQPQHFGDGTRLSIL.

This clone was found a few times. J is TRBJ1-2 and V is TRBV6-1; D gene uncertain. The CDR3 totals 13 residues. Germline values: CDR1 MNHNS, CDR2 SASEGT. V lost 1 base and J 5 bases, leaving 8 bases between the germline ends. The CDR3 DNA sequence: TGTGCCAGCAGTGAAGTGGGAGCTTATGGCTACACCTTC. It encodes CASSEVGAYGYTF.

This clone came up once. The CDR3 DNA is TGTGCCAGCAGTTACTCGACTAGCGGGGGCTACGAGCAGTACTTC. This encodes CASSYSTSGGYEQYF. V is TRBV6-5 and J is TRBJ2-7; 12 nucleotides line up with TRBD2. The germline gives CDR1 MNHEY, CDR2 SVGAGI. There are 15 residues in the CDR3. J was trimmed by 3 bases and V by 0 bases; bases with no gene match: 0.

The chain is built from TRBV7-2 and TRBJ1-2; D remains unclear. Deletions cut 0 bases from V and 1 base from J, with 9 bases between. Germline V gives CDR1 SGHTA, CDR2 FQGNSA. The CDR3 covers 15 residues. The CDR3 here is CASSLAANVNYGYTF. DNA of the CDR3: TGTGCCAGCAGCTTAGCCGCAAACGTTAACTATGGCTACACCTTC.

The V gene is TRBV28, the J gene TRBJ1-2; tentatively, D is TRBD1 (5 bases). The ends were cut back, 5 bases at V and 5 bases at J, with 21 bases in the middle. CDR3 size: 16 residues. The germline CDR1 and CDR2 sequences are MDHEN and SYDVKM. CDR3 region: CASSGSKGPIGYGYTF. Written as DNA, the CDR3 is TGTGCCAGCAGTGGTTCTAAGGGACCCATTGGGTATGGCTACACCTTC.

By share, this clone ranks as medium-sized. The V and J genes are TRBV3-1 (or the pseudogene TRBV3-2) and TRBJ1-1; D is undetermined. The V end lost 4 bases, the J end lost 5 bases, and 11 bases lay between the germline ends. The CDR3 runs to 13 residues. Germline-derived CDR1 and CDR2 are LGHDT and YNNKEL (reference sequence). As DNA, the CDR3 is TGTGCCAGCAGCCCCACTGTGGGGACTGAAGCTTTCTTT. Translating gives CASSPTVGTEAFF.